This TCR beta chain originates from a study of blood T cell repertoires in COVID-19. Overall study: COVID-19 samples from acute and convalescent phases originated in the United States, Italy and Spain. Sources were T cells, B-cell-depleted T cells, or PBMCs; the material itself was cDNA or gDNA.

A Seattle source enrolled patients during active infection and followed them longitudinally. Authors' methods: Nucleated cell counts were estimated from reference gene primer amplification. TCRdb's table, derived via immunoSEQ multiplex PCR, lists solely in-frame clones and lacks some. V and J calls and clone size follow that table, whereas D and trimming were derived from the DNA. The table has roughly 100,000 clones, 75% to 85% seen once. V lost 0 bases, J lost 2 bases, and 9 bases lay in between. The CDR3 has 15 residues. Germline V gives CDR1 SSHAT, CDR2 FNYEAQ (reference sequence). Specimen: peripheral blood. This clonotype originated in a man aged 80 or over with COVID-19, enrolled during active disease. V is TRBV7-7 and J is TRBJ2-3; possibly TRBD1 for D (5 bases). The CDR3 DNA sequence: TGTGCCAGCAGCTTAGCCGCAGGGTCCACAGATACGCAGTATTTT. Its protein product is CASSLAAGSTDTQYF.